Many counts were recorded for the clone carrying this T cell receptor (beta chain). TCR beta CDR3 region amplification was performed from RNA transcripts. The study used the HTBI primer set for a first-round RT-PCR of the TCR CDR3. MiXCR, run by TCRdb on the multiplex PCR reads, gives a single entry per CDR3 protein. The data show hundreds of thousands of distinct CDR3 sequences, approximately 26% seen once. The CDR3 runs 11 residues. Germline assignment: CDR1 MNHEY and CDR2 SVGEGT. V was clipped by 5 bases and J by 6 bases, with 5 bases between them. This sample stems from a study of T cells in Graves' hyperthyroidism and ophthalmopathy.

Material for sequencing was blood. This chain uses TRBV6-2 or TRBV6-3 with TRBJ2-4; no clear D gene. This receptor was taken from a man aged 40-49 years with Graves' hyperthyroidism that later progressed to Graves' ophthalmopathy. CDR3 region: CASSGVNIQYF. The DNA for the CDR3 is TGTGCCAGCAGTGGGGTAAACATTCAGTACTTC.